These 14 T cell receptor beta chains share one sample of origin, sequenced in a study of CD8 T cells in Susac syndrome. The authors reverse transcribed about 0.45 to 1 ug RNA with random hexamers. TCRdb independently ran MiXCR on the immunoSEQ multiplex PCR reads; one entry per CDR3 protein. The table shows about 200,000 distinct CDR3 sequences, with 85% to 95% occurring only once. The material sequenced was CD4+ T cells from PBMCs. The receptors originated from a human donor in good health.

V usage is TRBV3-1 and J usage is TRBJ2-7, with D tentatively TRBD2 (6 bases). CDR3 length equals 14 residues. Germline values: CDR1 LGHDT, CDR2 YNNKEL (reference sequence). Trimming took 4 bases from V and 0 from J, leaving 10 bases between them. In nucleotides, the CDR3 is TGTGCCAGCAGCCCAGCGGGCGACTCCTACGAGCAGTACGTC. As protein: CASSPAGDSYEQYV.

CDR3 loop: CASTGAGETQYF. In DNA form, the CDR3 reads TGTGCCAGTACCGGGGCGGGAGAGACCCAGTACTTC. The chain combines TRBV19 with TRBJ2-5; D might be TRBD1 or TRBD2, each matching 5 bases. The CDR3 has 12 residues. The germline gives CDR1 LNHDA, CDR2 SQIVND (reference sequence). V was pared by 7 bases and J by 4 bases, with 10 bases between.

The chain employs TRBV12-3 or TRBV12-4 and TRBJ1-2; unclear D gene. Trimming pared 7 bases from V and 3 bases from J, leaving 12 bases between. The CDR3 length is 13 residues. The CDR3 DNA reads as TGTGCCAGCAATATTAGGACGGACTATGGCTACACCTTC. Its protein product is CASNIRTDYGYTF.

This chain uses TRBV7-2 with TRBJ1-6; D possibly corresponds to TRBD1 (6 bases). CDR3 length: 16 amino acids. The V end lost 5 bases, the J end lost 8 bases, and 19 bases lay between the germline ends. Germline CDR1 is SGHTA and CDR2 is FQGNSA. The DNA for the CDR3 is TGTGCCAGCAGCAGAGACCGGACGGGGGGCGATTCACCCCTCCACTTT. Translated, it gives CASSRDRTGGDSPLHF. The complete variable domain, with remaining parts taken from reference TRBV7-2 and TRBJ1-6, reads GAGVSQSPSNKVTEKGKDVELRCDPISGHTALYWYRQSLGQGLEFLIYFQGNSAPDKSGLPSDRFSAERTGGSVSTLTIQRTQQEDSAVYLCASSRDRTGGDSPLHFGNGTRLTVT.

The chain is built from TRBV20-1 and TRBJ2-7; the D is unclear. Looked up from germline, CDR1 is DFQATT and CDR2 is SNEGSKA (reference sequence). V was cut by 3 bases and J by 4 bases, with 7 bases left in between. The CDR3 runs to 11 residues. CDR3 sequence reads: CSASNTYEQYV. CDR3 coding DNA: TGCAGTGCTAGCAACACATACGAGCAGTACGTC.

The chain links TRBV12-3 or TRBV12-4 to TRBJ2-1; 8 bases align to TRBD1. Trimming removed 1 base from V and 9 bases from J; junction bases left unmatched: 11. This CDR3 comprises 16 residues. CDR3 DNA sequence: TGTGCCAGCAGTTTAGTCTTTCGTCAGGGGGCACGTGAGCAGTTCTTC. This encodes CASSLVFRQGAREQFF.

J is TRBJ1-1 and V is TRBV29-1; D is perhaps TRBD1 (5 bases). V lost 7 bases to trimming and J lost 1 base, with 10 bases between them. The CDR3 extends over 12 amino acids. Germline V gene data show CDR1 as SQVTM and CDR2 as ANQGSEA. CDR3: CSAGPQNTEAFF. The CDR3 DNA sequence: TGCAGCGCGGGACCCCAGAACACTGAAGCTTTCTTT.

The rearrangement joins TRBV6-6 to TRBJ2-3; 8 bases are a match to TRBD2. There are 13 residues in the CDR3. Germline V gives CDR1 MNHNY, CDR2 SVGAGI (reference sequence). V dropped 5 bases and J dropped 7; count of bases not matched to a gene: 5. In DNA form, the CDR3 reads TGTGCCAGCAGTGGGACTAGAGGAAATACGCAGTATTTT. Amino acids: CASSGTRGNTQYF.

This sequence joins TRBV7-9 and TRBJ1-1, with 8 bases matching TRBD1. The CDR3 extends over 16 amino acids. Germline values: CDR1 SEHNR, CDR2 FQNEAQ (reference sequence). Germline trimming cut 6 bases from V and 4 bases from J; bases unmatched to any gene: 13. CDR3 in amino acids: CASSLSLGQGGTEAFF. The CDR3 DNA reads as TGTGCCAGCAGTTTAAGCCTCGGACAGGGAGGCACTGAAGCTTTCTTT.

This clonotype was recorded only once. V and J are TRBV29-1 and TRBJ2-4, with D uncertain. The germline V and J ends were trimmed by 4 bases and 5 bases, with 15 bases remaining between them. The length of the CDR3 is 14 residues. Per the germline V gene, CDR1 is SQVTM and CDR2 is ANQGSEA. In nucleotides, the CDR3 is TGCAGCGTTGTGATCGGCTCATTACAAAACATTCAGTACTTC. Protein sequence: CSVVIGSLQNIQYF.

This chain links TRBV2 with TRBJ2-5, with D hard to call. Trimming left V 5 bases short and J 3 bases short, with 4 bases between. The germline V gene encodes CDR1 SNHLY and CDR2 FYNNEI. This CDR3 contains 11 residues. CDR3 bases: TGTGCCAGCAGTACCGAAGAGACCCAGTACTTC. Encoded protein: CASSTEETQYF. Full variable domain (rest looked up from reference TRBV2 and TRBJ2-5): EPEVTQTPSHQVTQMGQEVILRCVPISNHLYFYWYRQILGQKVEFLVSFYNNEISEKSEIFDDQFSVERPDGSNFTLKIRSTKLEDSAMYFCASSTEETQYFGPGTRLLVL.

The CDR3 spells CSARVSGRFYNEQFF. In DNA form, the CDR3 reads TGCAGTGCTAGGGTCAGCGGGAGGTTTTACAATGAGCAGTTCTTC. The V and J genes are TRBV20-1 and TRBJ2-1, with 9 bases fitting TRBD2. The V and J ends lost 3 bases and 4 bases, in that order; junction bases with no gene match: 7. CDR1 and CDR2 from the germline V gene are DFQATT and SNEGSKA (reference sequence). The CDR3 loop spans 15 amino acids.

The chain combines TRBV20-1 with TRBJ2-2; TRBD2 agrees at 7 bases. V dropped 6 bases and J dropped 3; count of bases not matched to a gene: 10. There are 15 residues in the CDR3. Germline V gene lookup returns CDR1 DFQATT and CDR2 SNEGSKA (reference sequence). CDR3 in DNA: TGCAGTGCCAAAGCGCGGGAGTTGTACACCGGGGAGCTGTTTTTT. Protein product: CSAKARELYTGELFF.

The chain combines TRBV6-6 with TRBJ2-7, with TRBD2 as a possible D gene (5 bases). CDR1 is MNHNY, CDR2 SVGAGI, per germline (reference sequence). The CDR3 consists of 13 residues. Trimming cost V 7 bases and J 0 bases, with 10 bases left between them. The DNA of the CDR3 is TGTGCCAGCACTCAAACTAGCTCCTACGAGCAGTACGTC. Protein: CASTQTSSYEQYV.